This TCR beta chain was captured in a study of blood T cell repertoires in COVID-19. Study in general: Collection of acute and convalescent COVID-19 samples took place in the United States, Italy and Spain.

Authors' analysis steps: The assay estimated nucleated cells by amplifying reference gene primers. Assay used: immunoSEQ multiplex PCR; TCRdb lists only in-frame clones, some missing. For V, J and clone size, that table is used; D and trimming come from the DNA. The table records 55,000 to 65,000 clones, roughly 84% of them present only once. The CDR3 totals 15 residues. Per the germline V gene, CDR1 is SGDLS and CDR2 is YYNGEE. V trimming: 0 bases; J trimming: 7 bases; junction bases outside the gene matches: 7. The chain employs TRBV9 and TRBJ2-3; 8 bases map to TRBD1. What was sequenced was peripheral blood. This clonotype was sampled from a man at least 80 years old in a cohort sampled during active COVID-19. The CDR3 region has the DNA TGTGCCAGCAGCGTAGGGGGCAGGGGGCTAAATACGCAGTATTTT. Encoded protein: CASSVGGRGLNTQYF.